The 18 T cell receptor beta chains given below trace back to one sample, sequenced in a study of OX40 agonist ivuxolimab in advanced cancers. To prepare the library, the immunoSEQ multiplex PCR assay was applied. The table was pulled from immuneACCESS by TCRdb, which kept in-frame rearrangements only. Such tables lose some clones; where checked, under half of the loss comes from unresolved V genes, and the rest has no known cause. The sample data list around 62,000 clones, and approximately 80% of these were observed just once. The ten largest clones add up to approximately 2.4% of the sample. The source material was CD4+ or CD8+ T cells sorted from blood, sampled in a trial of the OX40 agonist ivuxolimab. Receptors were obtained from an adult with an advanced solid tumor such as melanoma, head and neck, liver or kidney cancer.

The table lists this clone with a count of one. This chain joins TRBV5-1 and TRBJ1-1; the match to TRBD1 covers 7 bases. The CDR3 covers 14 residues. Germline V gene lookup returns CDR1 SGHRS and CDR2 YFSETQ. With 0 bases clipped from V and 4 bases from J, the junction kept 3 bases outside the gene matches. CDR3 region: CASSLAGTVTEAFF. The CDR3 DNA sequence: TGCGCCAGCAGCTTGGCAGGGACAGTCACTGAAGCTTTCTTT.

V and J are TRBV25-1 and TRBJ2-5; possible D gene TRBD1, 6 bases. The CDR3 contains 12 residues. Per the germline V gene, CDR1 is MGHDK and CDR2 is SYGVNS. Between the trimmed V and J ends, which lost 5 bases and 3 bases, there was a span of 7 bases. In DNA, the CDR3 is TGTGCCAGCAGTCCAGGGGAAGAGACCCAGTACTTC. This translates into CASSPGEETQYF.

This clone was recorded a few times. This chain connects TRBV6-1 to TRBJ2-5, with a possible D match to TRBD2 (7 bases). CDR3 length: 15 amino acids. Germline V gives CDR1 MNHNS, CDR2 SASEGT. Trimming left V 2 bases short and J 4 bases short, with 14 bases between. The chain's CDR3 is CASSELGGPRETQYF. The DNA of the CDR3 is TGTGCCAGCAGTGAACTGGGGGGGCCTAGAGAGACCCAGTACTTC.

This chain uses TRBV7-2 with TRBJ2-1; 9 bases line up with TRBD2. The CDR3 runs to 16 residues. The ends lost 3 bases at V and 5 bases at J; junction bases unmatched: 8. The germline V gene encodes CDR1 SGHTA and CDR2 FQGNSA. CDR3 protein: CASSLGQAGGHNEQFF. CDR3 DNA: TGTGCCAGCAGCTTGGGGCAAGCGGGGGGTCACAATGAGCAGTTCTTC.

V and J are TRBV7-9 and TRBJ2-3, with 8 bases aligning to TRBD1. Trimming at V came to 0 bases and at J to 2 bases, leaving 4 bases not matched to a gene. The CDR3 runs 16 residues. Per the germline V gene, CDR1 is SEHNR and CDR2 is FQNEAQ (reference sequence). CDR3 DNA sequence: TGTGCCAGCAGCTTAGCCGGCAGGGGGCCCACAGATACGCAGTATTTT. Translated: CASSLAGRGPTDTQYF.

V usage is TRBV19 and J usage is TRBJ1-1, with 9 nucleotides matching TRBD1. J was trimmed by 4 bases and V by 5 bases; bases with no gene match: 5. The CDR3 extends over 14 amino acids. Looked up from germline, CDR1 is LNHDA and CDR2 is SQIVND (reference sequence). CDR3 in amino acids: CASSQRQGGTEAFF. For the CDR3, the DNA is TGTGCCAGTAGTCAAAGACAGGGGGGCACTGAAGCTTTCTTT.

The rearrangement uses TRBV6-1 and TRBJ2-3; D gene uncertain. V was pared by 0 bases and J by 1 base, with 5 bases between. This CDR3 has 14 amino acids. Per the germline V gene, CDR1 is MNHNS and CDR2 is SASEGT. DNA for the CDR3: TGTGCCAGCAGTGAAGCTCCCCGCACAGATACGCAGTATTTT. It translates to CASSEAPRTDTQYF.

The chain uses TRBV5-1 and TRBJ1-4; D gene unclear. Trimming took 5 bases from V and 2 from J, leaving 10 bases between them. This CDR3 region has 14 residues. Germline V gives CDR1 SGHRS, CDR2 YFSETQ. The CDR3 loop reads CASRLWSTNEKLFF. The CDR3 DNA sequence: TGCGCCAGCAGGTTATGGAGTACTAATGAAAAACTGTTTTTT.

The chain has TRBV7-8 and TRBJ2-3, with 8 bases aligning to TRBD2. The length of the CDR3 is 15 residues. Germline CDR1 is SGHVS and CDR2 is FQNEAQ. With V trimmed by 5 bases and J by 5 bases, 9 bases remained unmatched. The CDR3 DNA reads as TGTGCCAGCAGCATAGACGGGGGGGCAGGAGATACGCAGTATTTT. This encodes CASSIDGGAGDTQYF.

The genes are TRBV5-8 and TRBJ1-1, with D possibly matching TRBD1 (5 bases). Germline V gene lookup returns CDR1 SGHTS and CDR2 YDEGEE. V was pared by 4 bases and J by 0 bases, with 16 bases between. This CDR3 has 16 residues. As DNA, the CDR3 is TGTGCCAGCAGCCTTTCCCGGACATTTATGAACACTGAAGCTTTCTTT. It encodes CASSLSRTFMNTEAFF.

The V gene is TRBV18, the J gene TRBJ1-1; D not resolved. Germline-derived CDR1 and CDR2 are KGHSH and LQKENI. The CDR3 is 13 residues long. V dropped 1 base and J dropped 2 bases, with 5 bases sitting between them. The CDR3 is CASSPLINTEAFF. The CDR3 coding sequence is TGTGCCAGCTCACCACTGATTAACACTGAAGCTTTCTTT.

This chain uses TRBV13 with TRBJ2-5, with TRBD1 matching 7 bases. Germline V lookup: CDR1 PRHDT, CDR2 FYEKMQ (reference sequence). J lost 2 bases, V lost 5 bases, and 5 bases had no gene match. This CDR3 region has 14 residues. This chain's CDR3 is CASSRQGAQETQYF. DNA for the CDR3: TGTGCCAGCAGCAGACAGGGAGCACAAGAGACCCAGTACTTC.

This chain links TRBV28 with TRBJ2-2; no reliable D call. CDR3 size: 15 residues. Looked up from germline, CDR1 is MDHEN and CDR2 is SYDVKM. Trimming removed 5 bases at V and 7 bases at J, with 17 bases between. CDR3 protein: CASSALTTAGGELFF. The CDR3 DNA reads as TGTGCCAGCAGTGCCCTGACGACCGCAGGCGGGGAGCTGTTTTTT.

The chain joins TRBV5-5 to TRBJ2-3; 9 bases are a match to TRBD1. The germline V gene encodes CDR1 SGHKS and CDR2 YYEKEE (reference sequence). V shed 0 bases, J shed 3 bases, and the junction held 5 bases outside the gene matches. The CDR3 loop spans 16 amino acids. This CDR3 reads CASSLGTGVGTDTQYF. In DNA form, the CDR3 reads TGTGCCAGCAGCTTGGGGACAGGGGTTGGGACAGATACGCAGTATTTT.

This clone was detected once. The CDR3 sequence: CASSVGGGAADTQYF. The DNA of the CDR3 is TGTGCCAGCAGCGTAGGCGGGGGGGCTGCAGATACGCAGTATTTT. This chain joins TRBV9 and TRBJ2-3, with 9 bases aligning to TRBD2. The CDR3 contains 15 residues. V lost 0 bases and J lost 4; bases outside the gene matches: 3. Germline values: CDR1 SGDLS, CDR2 YYNGEE.

This chain uses TRBV2 with TRBJ2-7; 7 nucleotides agree with TRBD1. The V gene's germline CDR1 is SNHLY and CDR2 FYNNEI. V lost 3 bases, J lost 2 bases, and 4 bases stayed unmatched. The CDR3 is 14 residues long. For the CDR3, the DNA is TGTGCCAGCAGTGAGCGACAGGGCCCCTACGAGCAGTACTTC. This encodes CASSERQGPYEQYF.

The CDR3, as DNA: TGTGCCACAAGGACCCTTGGAAACACCATATATTTT. Its translation: CATRTLGNTIYF. V is TRBV19 and J is TRBJ1-3; no clear D. This CDR3 spans 12 amino acids. Germline V gives CDR1 LNHDA, CDR2 SQIVND (reference sequence). V gave up 10 bases and J gave up 3 bases, with 10 bases separating them.

The rearrangement uses TRBV7-2 and TRBJ2-7; TRBD2 aligns across 14 bases. The CDR3 covers 15 residues. The V gene end was trimmed by 4 bases and the J gene end by 2 bases; junction bases not matched to a gene: 1. CDR1 and CDR2 from the germline V gene are SGHTA and FQGNSA. The CDR3 DNA is TGTGCCAGCAGCTGGACTAGCGGGGGGCCCTACGAGCAGTACTTC. Its translation: CASSWTSGGPYEQYF.